This T cell receptor beta chain originates from a study of T cell responses to AZD1222 COVID-19 vaccine. Sequenced by immunoSEQ multiplex PCR; TCRdb stores in-frame clones only, minus some. The data show around 100,000 clones, about 90% seen once. Germline CDR1 and CDR2: MNHEY and SVGAGI. The trim removed 4 bases at V and 4 bases at J, leaving 9 bases unmatched. This CDR3 region has 15 residues. The sample was peripheral blood, taken on day 0 of AZD1222 vaccination. The sequence was obtained from an adult in good health. This chain joins TRBV6-5 and TRBJ2-5, with 7 bases identical to TRBD2. This CDR3 is CASSSSGWGGETQYF. The DNA for the CDR3 is TGTGCCAGCAGTTCGAGCGGGTGGGGGGGAGAGACCCAGTACTTC.